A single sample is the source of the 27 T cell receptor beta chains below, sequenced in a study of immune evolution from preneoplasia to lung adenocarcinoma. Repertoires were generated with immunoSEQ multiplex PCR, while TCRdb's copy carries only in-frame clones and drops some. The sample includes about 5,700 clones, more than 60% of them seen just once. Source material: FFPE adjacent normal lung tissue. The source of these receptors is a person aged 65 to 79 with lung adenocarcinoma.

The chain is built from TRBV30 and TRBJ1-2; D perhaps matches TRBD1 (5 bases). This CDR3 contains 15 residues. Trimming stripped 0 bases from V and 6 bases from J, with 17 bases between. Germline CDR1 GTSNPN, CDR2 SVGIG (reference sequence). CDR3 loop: CAWSVTSGKRDGYTF. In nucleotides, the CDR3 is TGTGCCTGGAGTGTAACCTCAGGGAAGAGGGATGGCTACACCTTC.

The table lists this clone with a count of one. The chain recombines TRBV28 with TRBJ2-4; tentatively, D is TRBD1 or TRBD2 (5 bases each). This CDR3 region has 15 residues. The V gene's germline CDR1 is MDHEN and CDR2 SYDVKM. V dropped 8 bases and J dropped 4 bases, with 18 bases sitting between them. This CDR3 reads CASRGAMLVKNIQYF. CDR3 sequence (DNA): TGTGCCAGCCGAGGGGCGATGTTGGTTAAAAACATTCAGTACTTC.

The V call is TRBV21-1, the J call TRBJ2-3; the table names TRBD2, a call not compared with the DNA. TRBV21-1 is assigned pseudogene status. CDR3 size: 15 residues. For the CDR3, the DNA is TGTGCCAGCAGCAAAACTAGCGGGAGGCGTGATACGCAGTATTTT. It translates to CASSKTSGRRDTQYF.

The CDR3 coding sequence is TGTGCCAGCAGAAGGCCCTCGGGGGAGACCCAGTACTTC. This sequence encodes CASRRPSGETQYF. The chain recombines TRBV6-1 with TRBJ2-5; possibly TRBD2 for D (5 bases). The germline V and J ends were trimmed by 6 bases and 5 bases, with 13 bases remaining between them. CDR3 length: 13 amino acids. In germline, CDR1 is MNHNS, CDR2 SASEGT.

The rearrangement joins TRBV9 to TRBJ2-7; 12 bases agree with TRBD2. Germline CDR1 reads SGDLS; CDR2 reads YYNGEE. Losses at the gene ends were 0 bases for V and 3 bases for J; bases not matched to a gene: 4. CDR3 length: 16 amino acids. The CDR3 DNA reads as TGTGCCAGCAGCGTAGCTAGCGGGGGGGCCTTCTACGAGCAGTACTTC. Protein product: CASSVASGGAFYEQYF. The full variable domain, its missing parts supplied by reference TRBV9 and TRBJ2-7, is DSGVTQTPKHLITATGQRVTLRCSPRSGDLSVYWYQQSLDQGLQFLIQYYNGEERAKGNILERFSAQQFPDLHSELNLSSLELGDSALYFCASSVASGGAFYEQYFGPGTRLTVT.

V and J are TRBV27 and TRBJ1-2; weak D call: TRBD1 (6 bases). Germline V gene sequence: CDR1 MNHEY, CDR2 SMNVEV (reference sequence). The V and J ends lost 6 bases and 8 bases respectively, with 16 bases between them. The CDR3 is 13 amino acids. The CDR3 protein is CASSFNTGYGYTF. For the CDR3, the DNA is TGTGCCAGCAGCTTCAATACAGGGTACGGCTACACCTTC.

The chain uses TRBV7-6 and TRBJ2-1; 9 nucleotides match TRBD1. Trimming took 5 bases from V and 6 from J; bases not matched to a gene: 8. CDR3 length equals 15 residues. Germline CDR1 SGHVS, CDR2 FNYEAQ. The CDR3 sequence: CASSTGTGMFNEQFF. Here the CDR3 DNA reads TGTGCCAGCAGCACCGGGACAGGGATGTTCAATGAGCAGTTCTTC. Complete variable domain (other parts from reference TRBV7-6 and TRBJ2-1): GAGVSQSPRYKVTKRGQDVALRCDPISGHVSLYWYRQALGQGPEFLTYFNYEAQQDKSGLPNDRFSAERPEGSISTLTIQRTEQRDSAMYRCASSTGTGMFNEQFFGPGTRLTVL.

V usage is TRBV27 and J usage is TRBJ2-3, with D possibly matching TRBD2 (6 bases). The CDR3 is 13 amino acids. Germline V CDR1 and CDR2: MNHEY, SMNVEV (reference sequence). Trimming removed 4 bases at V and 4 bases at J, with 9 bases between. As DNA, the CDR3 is TGTGCCAGCAGTTCCGCGGGGTCAGATACGCAGTATTTT. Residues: CASSSAGSDTQYF.

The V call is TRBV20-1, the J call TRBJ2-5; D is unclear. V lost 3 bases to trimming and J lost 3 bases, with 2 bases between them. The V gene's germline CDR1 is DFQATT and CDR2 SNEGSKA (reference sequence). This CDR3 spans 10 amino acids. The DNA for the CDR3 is TGCAGTGCTAGTAAAGAGACCCAGTACTTC. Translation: CSASKETQYF.

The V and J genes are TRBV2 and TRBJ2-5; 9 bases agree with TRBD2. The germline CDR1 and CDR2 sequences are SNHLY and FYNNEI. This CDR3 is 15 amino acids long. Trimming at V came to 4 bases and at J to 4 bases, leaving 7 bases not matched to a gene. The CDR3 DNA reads TGTGCCAGCAGTGTGGCGGGAGGGTGGTCAGAGACCCAGTACTTC. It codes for CASSVAGGWSETQYF. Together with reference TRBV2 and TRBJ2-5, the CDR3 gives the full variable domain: EPEVTQTPSHQVTQMGQEVILRCVPISNHLYFYWYRQILGQKVEFLVSFYNNEISEKSEIFDDQFSVERPDGSNFTLKIRSTKLEDSAMYFCASSVAGGWSETQYFGPGTRLLVL.

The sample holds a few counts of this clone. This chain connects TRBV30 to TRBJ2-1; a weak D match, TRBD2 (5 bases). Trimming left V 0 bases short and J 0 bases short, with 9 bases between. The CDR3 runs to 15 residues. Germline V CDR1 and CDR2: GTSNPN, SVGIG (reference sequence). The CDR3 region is CAWSVGGFSYNEQFF. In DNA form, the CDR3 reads TGTGCCTGGAGTGTAGGCGGGTTCTCCTACAATGAGCAGTTCTTC.

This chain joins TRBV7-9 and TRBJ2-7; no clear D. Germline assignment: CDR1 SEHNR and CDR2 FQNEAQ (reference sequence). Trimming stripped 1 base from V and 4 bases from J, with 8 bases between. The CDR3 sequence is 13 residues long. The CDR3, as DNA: TGTGCCAGCAGCTTAGGGGCCAAATACGAGCAGTACTTC. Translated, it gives CASSLGAKYEQYF.

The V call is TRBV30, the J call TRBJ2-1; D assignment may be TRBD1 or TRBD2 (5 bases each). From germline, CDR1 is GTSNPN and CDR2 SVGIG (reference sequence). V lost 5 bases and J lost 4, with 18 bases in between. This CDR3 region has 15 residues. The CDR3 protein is CAWEGGADSYNEQFF. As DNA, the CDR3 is TGTGCCTGGGAGGGTGGGGCGGACTCGTACAATGAGCAGTTCTTC.

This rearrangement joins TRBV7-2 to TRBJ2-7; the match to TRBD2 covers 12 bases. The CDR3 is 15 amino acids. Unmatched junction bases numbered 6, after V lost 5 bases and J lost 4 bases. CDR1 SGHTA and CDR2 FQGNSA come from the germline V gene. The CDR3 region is CASSLTSGSHYEQYF. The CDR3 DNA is TGTGCCAGCAGCCTGACTAGCGGGAGTCATTACGAGCAGTACTTC.

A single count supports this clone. The CDR3 here is CASSLLGYNQPQHF. CDR3 coding DNA: TGTGCCAGCAGTTTACTCGGCTACAATCAGCCCCAGCATTTT. V is TRBV27 and J is TRBJ1-5; no firm D call. Germline V CDR1 and CDR2: MNHEY, SMNVEV (reference sequence). The V end lost 2 bases, the J end lost 3 bases, and 8 bases lay between the germline ends. The CDR3 length is 14 residues.

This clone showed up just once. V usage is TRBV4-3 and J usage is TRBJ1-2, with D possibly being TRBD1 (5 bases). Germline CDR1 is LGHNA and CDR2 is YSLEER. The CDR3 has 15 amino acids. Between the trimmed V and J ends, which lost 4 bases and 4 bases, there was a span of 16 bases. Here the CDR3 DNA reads TGCGCCAGCAGCCCGTTGGTCAGGGACTCCTATGGCTACACCTTC. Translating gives CASSPLVRDSYGYTF.

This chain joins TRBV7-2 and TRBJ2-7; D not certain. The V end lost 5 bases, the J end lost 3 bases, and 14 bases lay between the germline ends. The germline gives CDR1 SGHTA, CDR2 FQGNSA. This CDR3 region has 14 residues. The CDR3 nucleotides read TGTGCCAGCAGCCCCTCCGTCCAGAACTACGAGCAGTACTTC. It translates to CASSPSVQNYEQYF.

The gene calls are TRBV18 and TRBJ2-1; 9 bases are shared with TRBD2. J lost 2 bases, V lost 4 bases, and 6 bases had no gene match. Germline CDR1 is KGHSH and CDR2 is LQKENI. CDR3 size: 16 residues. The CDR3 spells CASSHKRGDPYNEQFF. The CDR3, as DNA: TGTGCCAGCTCACATAAGCGGGGGGACCCCTACAATGAGCAGTTCTTC.

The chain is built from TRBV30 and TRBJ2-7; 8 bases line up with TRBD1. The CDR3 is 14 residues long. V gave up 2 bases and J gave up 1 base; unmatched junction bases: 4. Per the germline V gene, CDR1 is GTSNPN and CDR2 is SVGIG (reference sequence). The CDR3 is CAWSRGTGSYEQYF. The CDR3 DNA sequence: TGTGCCTGGAGTCGAGGGACAGGTTCCTACGAGCAGTACTTC.

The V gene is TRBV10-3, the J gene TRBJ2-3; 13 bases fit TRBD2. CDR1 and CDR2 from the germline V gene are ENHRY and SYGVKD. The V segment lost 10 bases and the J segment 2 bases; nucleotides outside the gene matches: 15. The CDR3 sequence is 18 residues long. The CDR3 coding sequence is TGTGCCAGCAAACAACTAGCGGGGGGGAAGGGGGCCACAGATACGCAGTATTTT. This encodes CASKQLAGGKGATDTQYF.

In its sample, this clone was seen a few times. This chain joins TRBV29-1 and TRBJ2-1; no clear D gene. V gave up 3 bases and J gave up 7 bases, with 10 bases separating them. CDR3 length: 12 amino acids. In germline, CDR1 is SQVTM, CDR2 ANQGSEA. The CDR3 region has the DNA TGCAGCGTTGAGGGTCGTAGGAATGAGCAGTTCTTC. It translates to CSVEGRRNEQFF.

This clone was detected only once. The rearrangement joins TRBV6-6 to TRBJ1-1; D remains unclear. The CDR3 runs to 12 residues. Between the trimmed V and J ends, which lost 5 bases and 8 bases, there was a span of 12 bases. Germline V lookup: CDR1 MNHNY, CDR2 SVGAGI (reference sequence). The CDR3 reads CASSQSGREAFF. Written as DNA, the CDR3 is TGTGCCAGCAGTCAATCGGGCAGAGAAGCTTTCTTT.

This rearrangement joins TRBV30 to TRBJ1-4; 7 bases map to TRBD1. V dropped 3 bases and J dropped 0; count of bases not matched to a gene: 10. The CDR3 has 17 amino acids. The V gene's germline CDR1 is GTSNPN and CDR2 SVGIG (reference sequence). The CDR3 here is CAWRAPVGTATNEKLFF. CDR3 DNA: TGTGCCTGGAGGGCACCTGTGGGGACAGCAACTAATGAAAAACTGTTTTTT.

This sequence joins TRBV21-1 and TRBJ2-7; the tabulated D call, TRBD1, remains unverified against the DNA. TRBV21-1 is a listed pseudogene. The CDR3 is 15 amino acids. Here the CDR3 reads CASSSRQGAKYEQYF. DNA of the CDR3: TGTGCCAGCAGCTCCCGACAGGGGGCTAAATACGAGCAGTACTTC.

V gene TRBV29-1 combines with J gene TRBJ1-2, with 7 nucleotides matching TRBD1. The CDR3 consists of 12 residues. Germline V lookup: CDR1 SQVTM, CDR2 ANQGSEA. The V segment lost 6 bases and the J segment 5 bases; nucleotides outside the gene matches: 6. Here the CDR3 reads CSVTGQRYGYTF. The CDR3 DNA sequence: TGCAGCGTCACGGGACAGAGATATGGCTACACCTTC.

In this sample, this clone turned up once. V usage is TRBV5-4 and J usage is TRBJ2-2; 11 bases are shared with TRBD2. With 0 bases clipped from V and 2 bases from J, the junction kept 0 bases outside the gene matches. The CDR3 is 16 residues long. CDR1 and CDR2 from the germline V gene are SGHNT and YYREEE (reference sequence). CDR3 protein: CASSLGLAGNTGELFF. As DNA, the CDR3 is TGTGCCAGCAGCTTGGGACTAGCGGGAAACACCGGGGAGCTGTTTTTT.

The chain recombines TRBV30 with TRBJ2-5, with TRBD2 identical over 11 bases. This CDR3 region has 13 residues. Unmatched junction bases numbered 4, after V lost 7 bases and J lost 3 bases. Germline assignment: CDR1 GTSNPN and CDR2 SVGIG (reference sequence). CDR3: CALGLAGEETQYF. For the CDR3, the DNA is TGTGCCTTAGGACTAGCGGGCGAAGAGACCCAGTACTTC.